The clone carrying this T cell receptor (beta chain) was picked up a small number of times. Its antigen is still unknown. Adult donors, all healthy and HIV-negative, had no recent acute infections or vaccinations. This sample was included in a study of shared clonotypes between healthy human individuals. Clones were read by immunoSEQ multiplex PCR, and TCRdb kept only the in-frame ones, dropping some. The profile shows about 480,000 clones, 79% of them singletons. The germline V gene has CDR1 SQVTM and CDR2 ANQGSEA. The CDR3 consists of 12 residues. Trimming shortened V by 5 bases and J by 0 bases, and 7 bases separated the two germline ends. Study-level results: Sequencing depth was expected to influence donor clonotype sharing.

The origin of this receptor is a middle-aged woman in good health. Some clones in this sample may be carry-over from other donors' samples. Sequences were obtained from PBMCs. The rearrangement joins TRBV29-1 to TRBJ1-2; D uncertain. Here the CDR3 reads CSVIFSNYGYTF. Here the CDR3 DNA reads TGCAGCGTTATTTTCTCTAACTATGGCTACACCTTC.